A selection of T cell receptor beta chains follows, all from one sample in a study of monozygotic twins with inflammatory bowel disease. TCRdb reprocessed the 5' RACE reads, keeping one entry per CDR3 protein, no DNA. The sample data list nearly 450,000 distinct CDR3 sequences. Sequences were obtained from blood. The receptor set was obtained from a human donor with ulcerative colitis or Crohn's disease, or a healthy co-twin of an affected twin (not recorded which). Each CDR3 is given with its conserved first and last residue. Fields, in order: CDR3 length, J gene, V gene, CDR3 protein.

cdr3_length: 16
j_call: TRBJ1-5
v_call: TRBV7-2
cdr3_aa: CASSLEGRTGNQPQHF

cdr3_length: 14
j_call: TRBJ2-7
v_call: TRBV6-2/TRBV6-3
cdr3_aa: CASSWTSLTYEQYF

cdr3_length: 11
j_call: TRBJ2-7
v_call: TRBV7-2
cdr3_aa: CASSSYTEQYF

cdr3_length: 11
j_call: TRBJ2-1
v_call: TRBV20-1
cdr3_aa: CSARPGSEQFF

cdr3_length: 12
j_call: TRBJ2-3
v_call: TRBV3-1
cdr3_aa: CASSQEQGTQYF

cdr3_length: 14
j_call: TRBJ1-1
v_call: TRBV12-3/TRBV12-4
cdr3_aa: CASTTGRKNTEAFF

cdr3_length: 13
j_call: TRBJ2-5
v_call: TRBV25-1
cdr3_aa: CASEDRYRETQYF

cdr3_length: 16
j_call: TRBJ2-5
v_call: TRBV25-1
cdr3_aa: CASSEYGGGPQETQYF

cdr3_length: 15
j_call: TRBJ2-1
v_call: TRBV18
cdr3_aa: CASSPTRGARGEQFF

cdr3_length: 15
j_call: TRBJ2-1
v_call: TRBV6-1
cdr3_aa: CASRRTGDRGNEQFF

cdr3_length: 17
j_call: TRBJ2-2
v_call: TRBV7-3
cdr3_aa: CASSLGLAGSNTGELFF

cdr3_length: 14
j_call: TRBJ2-3
v_call: TRBV29-1
cdr3_aa: CSVGTQVRTDTQYF

cdr3_length: 13
j_call: TRBJ2-3
v_call: TRBV4-1
cdr3_aa: CASSQDPLDTQYF

cdr3_length: 14
j_call: TRBJ2-1
v_call: TRBV7-6
cdr3_aa: CASSRLEANNEQFF

cdr3_length: 13
j_call: TRBJ2-2
v_call: TRBV4-1
cdr3_aa: CASSQEVLGELFF